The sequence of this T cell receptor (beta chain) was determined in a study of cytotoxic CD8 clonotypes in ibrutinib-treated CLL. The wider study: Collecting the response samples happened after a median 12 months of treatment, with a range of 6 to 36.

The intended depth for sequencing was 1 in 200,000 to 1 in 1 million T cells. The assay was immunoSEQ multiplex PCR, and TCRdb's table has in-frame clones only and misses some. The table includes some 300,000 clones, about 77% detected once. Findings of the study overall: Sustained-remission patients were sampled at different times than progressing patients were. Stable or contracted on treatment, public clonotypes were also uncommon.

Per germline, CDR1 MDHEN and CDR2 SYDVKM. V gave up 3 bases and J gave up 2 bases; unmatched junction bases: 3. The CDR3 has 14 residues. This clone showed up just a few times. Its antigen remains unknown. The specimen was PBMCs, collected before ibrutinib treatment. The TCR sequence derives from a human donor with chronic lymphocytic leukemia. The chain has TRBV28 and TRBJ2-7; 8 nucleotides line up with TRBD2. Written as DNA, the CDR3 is TGTGCCAGCAGTTTTCTTAGCGGGACCTACGAGCAGTACTTC. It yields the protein CASSFLSGTYEQYF.